This entry lists 22 T cell receptor beta chains sequenced from one sample in a study of cytomegalovirus exposure and HLA in healthy donors. Use of 60 Vbeta and 13 Jbeta primers characterized the PCR. Profiling relied on immunoSEQ multiplex PCR, and the TCRdb table lists in-frame clones only, not all of them. The specimen's table records 40,000 to 60,000 clones. Sequenced sample: PBMCs. These receptors were collected from a man aged 40-50 years in good health and CMV-seropositive.

The chain's CDR3 is CAWGTAYEQYF. DNA of the CDR3: TGTGCCTGGGGGACAGCCTACGAGCAGTACTTC. The chain combines TRBV30 with TRBJ2-7, with 7 bases identical to TRBD1. With 5 bases clipped from V and 2 bases from J, the junction kept 0 bases outside the gene matches. Germline V CDR1 and CDR2: GTSNPN, SVGIG (reference sequence). This CDR3 is 11 amino acids long.

This chain uses TRBV6-1 with TRBJ2-7, with 7 bases that match TRBD2. J was trimmed by 2 bases and V by 11 bases; bases with no gene match: 15. The germline V gene encodes CDR1 MNHNS and CDR2 SASEGT. This CDR3 is built from 15 residues. The CDR3 DNA sequence: TGTGCCGGGGGAGGGTGGAGCGGGGAGCCCTACGAGCAGTACTTC. Encoded protein: CAGGGWSGEPYEQYF.

V gene TRBV30 combines with J gene TRBJ2-3, with 11 positions matching TRBD2. CDR1 is GTSNPN, CDR2 SVGIG, per germline (reference sequence). V was pared by 4 bases and J by 11 bases, with 8 bases of the junction left unmatched. This CDR3 contains 13 residues. CDR3 loop: CAWNGGLAGGQYF. CDR3 sequence (DNA): TGTGCCTGGAATGGCGGACTAGCGGGTGGGCAGTATTTT.

V gene TRBV11-2 combines with J gene TRBJ1-1, with no clear D. V gave up 1 base and J gave up 1 base, with 10 bases separating them. The CDR3 contains 15 residues. Per germline, CDR1 SGHAT and CDR2 FQNNGV. The chain's CDR3 is CASSLGILSNTEAFF. For the CDR3, the DNA is TGTGCCAGCAGCTTAGGTATCCTTTCGAACACTGAAGCTTTCTTT. Full variable domain (remainder filled in from reference TRBV11-2 and TRBJ1-1): EAGVAQSPRYKIIEKRQSVAFWCNPISGHATLYWYQQILGQGPKLLIQFQNNGVVDDSQLPKDRFSAERLKGVDSTLKIQPAKLEDSAVYLCASSLGILSNTEAFFGQGTRLTVV.

The rearrangement joins TRBV19 to TRBJ2-7, with TRBD1 identical over 11 bases. With 3 bases clipped from V and 4 bases from J, the junction kept 14 bases outside the gene matches. The germline V gene has CDR1 LNHDA and CDR2 SQIVND (reference sequence). The CDR3 totals 18 residues. CDR3 bases: TGTGCCAGTAGTATTGTCGCCCTCGGACAGGGGGCCTTATACGAGCAGTACTTC. It encodes CASSIVALGQGALYEQYF.

The rearrangement uses TRBV19 and TRBJ1-5; 9 bases agree with TRBD1. The V segment lost 6 bases and the J segment 4 bases; nucleotides outside the gene matches: 10. Germline CDR1 reads LNHDA; CDR2 reads SQIVND (reference sequence). This CDR3 has 16 residues. CDR3 loop: CASRSQGTGWNQPQHF. The CDR3 region has the DNA TGTGCCAGTAGGTCACAAGGGACAGGGTGGAATCAGCCCCAGCATTTT.

The chain recombines TRBV5-6 with TRBJ2-3; TRBD2 agrees at 11 bases. The CDR3 runs 16 residues. Germline V gene sequence: CDR1 SGHDT, CDR2 YYEEEE. V shed 0 bases, J shed 2 bases, and the junction held 2 bases outside the gene matches. The CDR3 reads CASSLVLAGVTDTQYF. The CDR3 coding sequence is TGTGCCAGCAGCTTGGTACTAGCGGGGGTCACAGATACGCAGTATTTT.

This sequence joins TRBV5-1 and TRBJ2-5, with 7 bases that match TRBD1. The V gene's germline CDR1 is SGHRS and CDR2 YFSETQ. The junction had 4 bases not matched to a gene; V was cut back by 4 bases and J by 4 bases. CDR3 size: 13 residues. CDR3 DNA: TGCGCCAGCAGCCCAAGACAGGGAGAGACCCAGTACTTC. The encoded protein is CASSPRQGETQYF.

The V call is TRBV7-2, the J call TRBJ2-3; TRBD2 agrees at 8 bases. Unmatched junction bases numbered 12, after V lost 1 base and J lost 3 bases. Per the germline V gene, CDR1 is SGHTA and CDR2 is FQGNSA. This CDR3 contains 18 residues. The CDR3 sequence is CASSLGVWREDGTDTQYF. The DNA of the CDR3 is TGTGCCAGCAGCTTAGGAGTCTGGCGGGAGGATGGGACAGATACGCAGTATTTT.

The chain is built from TRBV5-5 and TRBJ2-5; the D is unclear. The CDR3 is made up of 15 amino acids. Trimming pared 3 bases from V and 0 bases from J, leaving 12 bases between. Germline V gives CDR1 SGHKS, CDR2 YYEKEE (reference sequence). CDR3 coding DNA: TGTGCCAGCAGCTCGCCACACCCGTACCAAGAGACCCAGTACTTC. Translated: CASSSPHPYQETQYF.

The chain joins TRBV7-9 to TRBJ1-1; D perhaps matches TRBD1 (6 bases). This CDR3 has 12 amino acids. Germline V gives CDR1 SEHNR, CDR2 FQNEAQ (reference sequence). The V gene lost 5 bases and the J gene lost 7 bases, with 11 bases spanning the gap. Here the CDR3 DNA reads TGTGCCAGCAGCCTAGGACAGAATGAAGCTTTCTTT. Its translation is CASSLGQNEAFF.

The V and J genes are TRBV9 and TRBJ2-1; D not certain. CDR1 is SGDLS, CDR2 YYNGEE, per germline. The length of the CDR3 is 12 residues. V dropped 1 base and J dropped 8 bases, with 7 bases sitting between them. The CDR3 region has the DNA TGTGCCAGCAGCGTAATGCCGGATGAGCAGTTCTTC. Its protein product is CASSVMPDEQFF.

The chain combines TRBV7-8 with TRBJ1-2; D might be TRBD1 (6 bases). There are 13 residues in the CDR3. Trimming stripped 4 bases from V and 8 bases from J, with 14 bases between. Germline CDR1 and CDR2: SGHVS and FQNEAQ. The DNA of the CDR3 is TGTGCCAGCAGCTCACAGGGACGAAGGGGCTACACCTTC. Its protein product is CASSSQGRRGYTF.

This chain joins TRBV7-9 and TRBJ1-3; 10 bases agree with TRBD1. Germline V gene data show CDR1 as SEHNR and CDR2 as FQNEAQ (reference sequence). The CDR3 runs 14 residues. The junction had 2 bases not matched to a gene; V was cut back by 8 bases and J by 1 base. CDR3 in amino acids: CASAGQGSGNTIYF. CDR3 nucleotide sequence: TGTGCCAGCGCGGGACAGGGGTCTGGAAACACCATATATTTT. The full variable domain, completed using reference TRBV7-9 and TRBJ1-3, is DTGVSQNPRHKITKRGQNVTFRCDPISEHNRLYWYRQTLGQGPEFLTYFQNEAQLEKSRLLSDRFSAERPKGSFSTLEIQRTEQGDSAMYLCASAGQGSGNTIYFGEGSWLTVV.

The chain employs TRBV9 and TRBJ1-2; D is perhaps TRBD1 (5 bases). Germline values: CDR1 SGDLS, CDR2 YYNGEE. The CDR3 has 14 amino acids. The V and J ends lost 4 bases and 3 bases respectively, with 13 bases between them. The CDR3 nucleotides read TGTGCCAGCAGCCTAGGGGAGGGGTACTATGGCTACACCTTC. It yields the protein CASSLGEGYYGYTF. The whole variable domain, filled in from reference TRBV9 and TRBJ1-2, reads DSGVTQTPKHLITATGQRVTLRCSPRSGDLSVYWYQQSLDQGLQFLIQYYNGEERAKGNILERFSAQQFPDLHSELNLSSLELGDSALYFCASSLGEGYYGYTFGSGTRLTVV.

V usage is TRBV5-1 and J usage is TRBJ2-3, with 8 bases matching TRBD2. Germline lookup yields CDR1 SGHRS and CDR2 YFSETQ. The CDR3 loop spans 16 amino acids. V trimming: 2 bases; J trimming: 2 bases; junction bases outside the gene matches: 7. The CDR3: CASSFYSGTSTDTQYF. The CDR3 nucleotides read TGCGCCAGCAGCTTCTATAGCGGGACTTCCACAGATACGCAGTATTTT.

V gene TRBV7-2 combines with J gene TRBJ1-4; TRBD1 agrees at 7 bases. Germline assignment: CDR1 SGHTA and CDR2 FQGNSA. Losses at the gene ends were 5 bases for V and 6 bases for J; bases not matched to a gene: 9. This CDR3 region has 15 residues. CDR3 nucleotide sequence: TGTGCCAGCAGCCAACAGGGGCTTCCGCATGAAAAACTGTTTTTT. Protein product: CASSQQGLPHEKLFF.

V usage is TRBV28 and J usage is TRBJ1-2, with D maybe TRBD1 (6 bases). Trimming stripped 4 bases from V and 2 bases from J, with 11 bases between. Germline CDR1 reads MDHEN; CDR2 reads SYDVKM. The CDR3 is 14 amino acids. The CDR3 bases are TGTGCCAGCAGTTCCGGACAGAAGAACTATGGCTACACCTTC. It codes for CASSSGQKNYGYTF.

CDR3 nucleotide sequence: TGTGCCAGCAGCTGGGGGGGCGGCACCGGGGAGCTGTTTTTT. This translates into CASSWGGGTGELFF. The chain joins TRBV7-3 to TRBJ2-2; perhaps TRBD2 as D (7 bases). The V gene's germline CDR1 is SGHTA and CDR2 FQGTGA. The CDR3 consists of 14 residues. Trimming took off 4 bases at V and 4 bases at J, with 10 bases between the two ends.

In nucleotides, the CDR3 is TGTGCCAGCAGTTACTCGAGCGCAGATACGCAGTATTTT. Translated: CASSYSSADTQYF. The chain has TRBV6-5 and TRBJ2-3; unclear D gene. Germline V gene data show CDR1 as MNHEY and CDR2 as SVGAGI. The CDR3 spans 13 residues. Trimming left V 0 bases short and J 4 bases short, with 5 bases between.

This chain joins TRBV7-3 and TRBJ2-1, with TRBD2 matching 7 bases. In germline, CDR1 is SGHTA, CDR2 FQGTGA. The trim removed 2 bases at V and 2 bases at J, leaving 3 bases unmatched. The CDR3 contains 15 residues. This chain's CDR3 is CASSLASGAYNEQFF. The CDR3 coding sequence is TGTGCCAGCAGCTTAGCTAGCGGTGCCTACAATGAGCAGTTCTTC.

This rearrangement joins TRBV4-2 to TRBJ2-1; possible D gene TRBD2, 5 bases. This CDR3 region has 15 residues. V dropped 0 bases and J dropped 6 bases, with 12 bases sitting between them. Germline lookup yields CDR1 LGHNA and CDR2 YNFKEQ. CDR3 sequence: CASSQDSLAANEQFF. The CDR3, as DNA: TGTGCCAGCAGCCAAGATAGCCTAGCCGCCAATGAGCAGTTCTTC.